This entry describes one TCR beta chain. The source of the sample is a study of graft-versus-host responses after intestinal transplantation. TCRdb keeps only in-frame clones here, not all; method: immunoSEQ multiplex PCR. This sample carries about 21,000 clones, approximately 45% of them seen once, and the ten largest clones take 0.88%. The V end lost 4 bases, the J end lost 2 bases, and 3 bases lay between the germline ends. CDR3 size: 12 residues. CDR1 SGHRS and CDR2 YFSETQ come from the germline V gene. The sequencing used alloreactive CD4+ T cells from a mixed lymphocyte reaction culture, collected before intestinal transplant. Subset: CFSE-low proliferating T cells sorted from roughly six-day pre-transplant mixed lymphocyte reaction (GvH or HvG direction). The receptor comes from a human patient who received an intestinal transplant. The chain links TRBV5-1 to TRBJ2-2, with D unresolved. As DNA, the CDR3 is TGCGCCAGCAGCCCAAACACCGGGGAGCTGTTTTTT. Its translation is CASSPNTGELFF.